This T cell receptor (beta chain) comes out of a study of cytomegalovirus exposure and HLA in healthy donors. Across the study: Around 80 million unique TCR sequences came from HLA-typed donors in an early release. Of roughly 360 genotyped donors, roughly 76% grouped in the Caucasian-associated ancestry cluster. Study findings and constraints: Follow-up analysis later connected one missense variant in DCLRE1C with trimming of TCR beta V- and J-genes.

Germline CDR1 reads MNHNS; CDR2 reads SASEGT. This CDR3 contains 13 residues. V lost 10 bases, J lost 4 bases, and 14 bases lay in between. The study ran its PCR with 60 Vbeta and 13 Jbeta primers. TCRdb's copy holds only in-frame clones and misses some; the assay was immunoSEQ multiplex PCR. The sample has about 140,000 clones, around 65% seen once; the top ten hold under 7.5%. This clone was observed a single time. Its antigen is undetermined. The receptor comes from a woman aged 55-70 years in good health and CMV-seronegative. J is TRBJ1-5 and V is TRBV6-1; D is unclear. The sample was PBMCs. The CDR3 DNA is TGTGCCACCCTCCGGGATCCTAATCAGCCCCAGCATTTT. Encoded protein: CATLRDPNQPQHF.